This TCR beta chain was recovered during a study of somatic mutations in cytotoxic T cells in rheumatoid arthritis. CDR1 and CDR2 (germline): SGHRS, YFSETQ. Trimming shortened V by 6 bases and J by 2 bases, and 12 bases separated the two germline ends. The CDR3 totals 14 residues. Sequencing was performed with immunoSEQ multiplex PCR; in TCRdb, only in-frame clones are kept and a portion is missing. The sample lists some 7,400 clones, 80% to 90% occurring once. V gene TRBV5-1 combines with J gene TRBJ2-1; the D is unclear. The clonotype was recovered from a woman aged 70 to 79 with rheumatoid arthritis. The sample was CD8+ T cells sorted from blood. CDR3 loop: CASILDPTYNEQFF. For the CDR3, the DNA is TGCGCCAGCATCCTAGATCCCACCTACAATGAGCAGTTCTTC.